This TCR beta chain is drawn from a study of Ad26.COV2.S vaccination and SARS-CoV-2 variants. A remark on this clone: The sample has other DNA sequences that encode this CDR3 too.

Sequenced by immunoSEQ multiplex PCR; TCRdb stores in-frame clones only, minus some. The sample yields about 350,000 clones, under 95% seen once. The V and J ends lost 5 bases and 2 bases, in that order; junction bases with no gene match: 5. CDR3 size: 14 residues. The V gene's germline CDR1 is LNHDA and CDR2 SQIVND (reference sequence). The sample consisted of peripheral blood, taken after recovery from COVID-19. The TCR was taken from a human donor who had recovered from COVID-19. This chain links TRBV19 with TRBJ2-7; 8 bases fit TRBD1. The CDR3: CASSPGTGTYEQYF. The CDR3 DNA sequence: TGTGCCAGTAGTCCCGGGACAGGTACCTACGAGCAGTACTTC.